The entry below describes one T cell receptor beta chain. The antigen is undetermined. This sample is drawn from a study of cytotoxic CD8 clonotypes in ibrutinib-treated CLL. The V gene's germline CDR1 is SNHLY and CDR2 FYNNEI. This CDR3 comprises 13 residues. The J segment lost 5 bases and the V segment lost 6 bases, leaving 3 bases of the junction unmatched. Study-level points and caveats: Public clonotypes (which were uncommon) either contracted or remained stable on treatment.

Clones were read by immunoSEQ multiplex PCR, and TCRdb kept only the in-frame ones, dropping some. The table lists roughly 170,000 clones, roughly four fifths of them singletons. Sequencing was performed on PBMCs, taken after 24 months of ibrutinib treatment. The chain combines TRBV2 with TRBJ1-5; 8 nucleotides agree with TRBD1. This TCR came from a human donor with chronic lymphocytic leukemia. The chain's CDR3 is CASRQTGDQPQHF. The DNA of the CDR3 is TGTGCCAGCAGGCAGACAGGGGATCAGCCCCAGCATTTT.